What follows are 17 T cell receptor beta chains derived from one specimen sequenced in a study of T cells after yellow fever vaccination. MiXCR was run by TCRdb on the 5' RACE reads, yielding one entry per CDR3 protein. The sample shows roughly 50,000 distinct CDR3 sequences, 7% to 9% of them seen only once. The sample was CD8+ T cells sorted from PBMCs, taken about 2 weeks after the first yellow fever vaccination. These receptor sequences come from a man in his late teens or twenties who received the YFV17D yellow fever vaccine.

This clonotype was seen many times. The rearrangement uses TRBV6-2 or TRBV6-3 and TRBJ2-1; D is possibly TRBD1 or TRBD2 (5 bases each). V was trimmed by 2 bases and J by 6 bases, leaving 14 bases between them. This CDR3 has 15 amino acids. Per germline, CDR1 MNHEY and CDR2 SVGEGT. CDR3 in DNA: TGTGCCAGCAGTTACCCCGGGGCCGAGGGCAATGAGCAGTTCTTC. Translating gives CASSYPGAEGNEQFF.

The chain couples TRBV6-2 or TRBV6-3 to TRBJ2-7; D uncertain. Per germline, CDR1 MNHEY and CDR2 SVGEGT. The V and J ends lost 2 bases and 9 bases respectively, with 20 bases between them. The length of the CDR3 is 15 residues. The CDR3 nucleotides are TGTGCCAGCAGTTACGATGGGATTACACTTTTCTGGCAGTACGTC. This translates into CASSYDGITLFWQYV.

This clonotype has a count of ten or more. The chain links TRBV4-1 to TRBJ2-7; D gene uncertain. The CDR3 extends over 13 amino acids. CDR1 and CDR2 from the germline V gene are MGHRA and YSYEKL. V dropped 1 base and J dropped 4 bases, with 8 bases sitting between them. The CDR3, as DNA: TGCGCCAGCAGCCAAGCTCACTCTTACGAGCAGTACTTC. This encodes CASSQAHSYEQYF.

This clonotype was picked up many times. The V and J genes are TRBV28 and TRBJ2-7, with 10 positions matching TRBD1. Losses at the gene ends were 4 bases for V and 3 bases for J; bases not matched to a gene: 9. There are 16 residues in the CDR3. Per germline, CDR1 MDHEN and CDR2 SYDVKM. In DNA, the CDR3 is TGTGCCAGCAGTTCGGACAGGGGGACCGATAACTACGAGCAGTACTTC. Its translation is CASSSDRGTDNYEQYF.

The chain links TRBV12-3 or TRBV12-4 to TRBJ2-3, with a weak D call TRBD2 (5 bases). Deletions cut 3 bases from V and 1 base from J, with 11 bases between. The CDR3 is 15 residues long. The CDR3 region is CASSFQRGGTDTQYF. As DNA, the CDR3 is TGTGCCAGCAGTTTCCAACGGGGTGGCACAGATACGCAGTATTTT.

This clonotype was seen at least ten times. The rearrangement links TRBV6-6 to TRBJ1-1, with 8 bases that match TRBD1. Germline CDR1 MNHNY, CDR2 SVGAGI (reference sequence). J gave up 10 bases and V 3 bases, and 19 bases lay outside the gene matches. CDR3 length: 17 residues. CDR3 region: CASSYGILGGQDGGAFF. Written as DNA, the CDR3 is TGTGCCAGCAGTTATGGGATCCTGGGGGGACAGGACGGAGGAGCTTTCTTT.

This clonotype was seen a handful of times. The chain couples TRBV20-1 to TRBJ2-2, with 8 positions matching TRBD2. CDR1 and CDR2 from the germline V gene are DFQATT and SNEGSKA (reference sequence). This CDR3 region has 17 residues. J gave up 1 base and V 0 bases, and 7 bases lay outside the gene matches. CDR3 residues: CSARDEEAGVNTGELFF. CDR3 nucleotides: TGCAGTGCTAGAGACGAGGAAGCGGGGGTGAACACCGGGGAGCTGTTTTTT.

This clonotype has at least ten counts. The chain employs TRBV4-3 and TRBJ2-7, with D uncertain. Trimming removed 4 bases from V and 3 bases from J, with 13 bases in between. The CDR3 spans 14 residues. Germline V gives CDR1 LGHNA, CDR2 YSLEER. This CDR3 reads CASSRRMIHYEQYV. The CDR3 nucleotides read TGCGCCAGCAGCCGGCGGATGATACACTACGAGCAGTACGTC.

This clonotype was detected many times. V usage is TRBV27 and J usage is TRBJ2-1; D gene ambiguous. Germline V CDR1 and CDR2: MNHEY, SMNVEV (reference sequence). The CDR3 covers 13 residues. V was cut by 5 bases and J by 10 bases, with 15 bases left in between. This CDR3 reads CASSPRLRQEQFF. Here the CDR3 DNA reads TGTGCCAGCAGTCCGAGGCTGCGACAAGAGCAGTTCTTC.

Points on this clonotype: This may come from a read error, since a much larger clone is one base off. The genes are TRBV10-3 and TRBJ1-5; D uncertain. In germline, CDR1 is ENHRY, CDR2 SYGVKD. V shed 2 bases and J shed 12 bases, with 14 bases lying between them. The CDR3 sequence is 13 residues long. CDR3 residues: CAISENAGDDQHF. The CDR3 region has the DNA TGTGCCATCAGTGAGAATGCAGGAGATGACCAGCATTTT.

This clonotype was recorded many times. The chain carries TRBV4-1 and TRBJ1-5; D is unclear. There are 15 residues in the CDR3. Looked up from germline, CDR1 is MGHRA and CDR2 is YSYEKL. V gave up 6 bases and J gave up 0 bases, with 12 bases separating them. The CDR3 region is CASSQRWVSNQPQHF. The CDR3 DNA is TGCGCCAGCAGTCAACGATGGGTTAGCAATCAGCCCCAGCATTTT.

This clonotype was detected ten times or more. The V gene is TRBV7-2, the J gene TRBJ1-2; D is undetermined. Trimming removed 0 bases at V and 2 bases at J, with 4 bases between. CDR3 size: 13 residues. The germline CDR1 and CDR2 sequences are SGHTA and FQGNSA. For the CDR3, the DNA is TGTGCCAGCAGCTTAGCAGGGAACTATGGCTACACCTTC. Translation gives CASSLAGNYGYTF.

This clonotype has just a few counts. V and J are TRBV12-3 or TRBV12-4 and TRBJ1-2; D is uncertain. This CDR3 spans 17 amino acids. The germline V and J ends were trimmed by 2 bases and 2 bases, with 18 bases remaining between them. CDR3 coding DNA: TGTGCCAGCAGTTTAAACCCTGGACCCCAAGGGAACTATGGCTACACCTTC. Translating gives CASSLNPGPQGNYGYTF.

This clonotype was recorded at least ten times. The chain joins TRBV12-3 or TRBV12-4 to TRBJ2-7, with D possibly being TRBD1 (6 bases). Trimming took 4 bases from V and 1 from J, leaving 11 bases between them. The CDR3 contains 14 residues. The CDR3 protein is CASSSSTGSYEQYV. The DNA of the CDR3 is TGTGCCAGCAGTTCCTCGACAGGTTCCTACGAGCAGTACGTC.

This clonotype was observed a handful of times. CDR3 bases: TGCAGCGTTGAAGGAGCGGGGGGATCGTACGAGCAGTACTTC. This encodes CSVEGAGGSYEQYF. J is TRBJ2-7 and V is TRBV29-1; TRBD2 matches 9 bases. Germline-derived CDR1 and CDR2 are SQVTM and ANQGSEA. The CDR3 runs 14 residues. Germline trimming cut 1 base from V and 4 bases from J; bases unmatched to any gene: 5.

This clonotype has a count of ten or more. The J gene is TRBJ1-4, the V gene TRBV4-1; no reliable D call. CDR1 is MGHRA, CDR2 YSYEKL, per germline. V gave up 0 bases and J gave up 11 bases, with 13 bases separating them. The CDR3 has 14 residues. The CDR3 nucleotides read TGCGCCAGCAGCCAAGAAAACAGTAGAGACAAACTGTTTTTT. It yields the protein CASSQENSRDKLFF.

This rearrangement joins TRBV6-2 or TRBV6-3 to TRBJ2-1, with TRBD1 as a possible D gene (6 bases). There are 16 residues in the CDR3. Trimming cost V 4 bases and J 2 bases, with 15 bases left between them. The germline V gene has CDR1 MNHEY and CDR2 SVGEGT. This CDR3 is CASSSDRDTAYNEQFF. The CDR3 DNA follows: TGTGCCAGCAGTTCGGACCGGGACACTGCCTACAATGAGCAGTTCTTC.